The 19 T cell receptor beta chains reported below all come from one sample, sequenced in a study of T cell changes during pregnancy in multiple sclerosis. The repertoire was sequenced with immunoSEQ multiplex PCR; TCRdb's copy has only in-frame clones and lacks some. Of around 35,000 clones in the sample, about 90% were seen once. The sample in question was CD8+ T cells from peripheral blood mononuclear cells, obtained after pregnancy. The receptors were sampled from a female donor with multiple sclerosis, enrolled in a pregnancy study.

This clone was observed a few times. The rearrangement uses TRBV30 and TRBJ1-3; D call uncertain. Germline V gene sequence: CDR1 GTSNPN, CDR2 SVGIG (reference sequence). The CDR3 length is 14 residues. Trimming shortened V by 3 bases and J by 0 bases, and 9 bases separated the two germline ends. CDR3 residues: CAWSLVSSGNTIYF. CDR3 sequence (DNA): TGTGCCTGGAGCCTGGTTAGCTCTGGAAACACCATATATTTT.

This chain uses TRBV9 with TRBJ2-3; no clear D. The V gene's germline CDR1 is SGDLS and CDR2 YYNGEE. The CDR3 extends over 13 amino acids. V lost 0 bases and J lost 6, with 8 bases in between. CDR3 sequence: CASSVVSLDTQYF. CDR3 sequence (DNA): TGTGCCAGCAGCGTAGTCTCCCTGGATACGCAGTATTTT.

This sequence joins TRBV15 and TRBJ2-1; 8 nucleotides agree with TRBD2. Germline CDR1 LNHNV, CDR2 YYDKDF (reference sequence). This CDR3 comprises 16 residues. V was clipped by 2 bases and J by 10 bases; unmatched bases: 13. Here the CDR3 DNA reads TGTGCCACCAGCAGACATCCAGGGACTGAGCGGGAGGAGCAGTTCTTC. As protein: CATSRHPGTEREEQFF.

V is TRBV4-1 and J is TRBJ2-1; 7 bases map to TRBD1. The CDR3 runs to 13 residues. V was pared by 1 base and J by 10 bases, with 4 bases of the junction left unmatched. Germline CDR1 is MGHRA and CDR2 is YSYEKL. The CDR3 region has the DNA TGCGCCAGCAGCCAAGGGGGACAGTTCGAGCAGTTCTTC. It encodes CASSQGGQFEQFF.

V gene TRBV27 combines with J gene TRBJ2-3; TRBD2 aligns across 13 bases. Germline values: CDR1 MNHEY, CDR2 SMNVEV (reference sequence). The CDR3 spans 15 residues. Trimming at V came to 4 bases and at J to 3 bases, leaving 1 base not matched to a gene. DNA for the CDR3: TGTGCCAGCAGTTCGGGACTAGCGGGGACAGATACGCAGTATTTT. Amino acid sequence: CASSSGLAGTDTQYF.

The V and J genes are TRBV11-2 and TRBJ1-6; D not resolved. The CDR3 contains 14 residues. Between the trimmed V and J ends, which lost 0 bases and 10 bases, there was a span of 10 bases. Germline V gene data show CDR1 as SGHAT and CDR2 as FQNNGV. The CDR3 nucleotides are TGTGCCAGCAGCTTAGACAGTATAGCCTCACCCCTCCACTTT. Amino acids: CASSLDSIASPLHF.

The gene calls are TRBV7-9 and TRBJ2-5; 9 bases fit TRBD2. Germline values: CDR1 SEHNR, CDR2 FQNEAQ (reference sequence). The CDR3 totals 18 residues. Losses at the gene ends were 2 bases for V and 4 bases for J; bases not matched to a gene: 14. CDR3 in amino acids: CASSLSERGAPLRETQYF. The CDR3 DNA follows: TGTGCCAGCAGCTTATCCGAGCGGGGGGCGCCCCTGCGAGAGACCCAGTACTTC.

V gene TRBV4-3 combines with J gene TRBJ2-5; 14 bases match TRBD2. This CDR3 contains 19 residues. Germline V gives CDR1 LGHNA, CDR2 YSLEER. Trimming took 0 bases from V and 5 from J; bases not matched to a gene: 11. The CDR3 DNA is TGCGCCAGCAGCCAAGATCGGCTCAAGACTAGCGGGGGGGCGGAGACCCAGTACTTC. Its protein is CASSQDRLKTSGGAETQYF.

This clone was seen once. This chain joins TRBV5-6 and TRBJ1-1; a weak D match, TRBD1 (5 bases). CDR1 and CDR2 from the germline V gene are SGHDT and YYEEEE. The germline V and J ends were trimmed by 2 bases and 3 bases, with 14 bases remaining between them. The length of the CDR3 is 15 residues. CDR3 residues: CASSLPRKGYTEAFF. The CDR3 DNA is TGTGCCAGCAGCTTACCTCGAAAGGGGTACACTGAAGCTTTCTTT.

This clone was found once. V usage is TRBV2 and J usage is TRBJ2-7; D is perhaps TRBD1 (6 bases). Germline V gene data show CDR1 as SNHLY and CDR2 as FYNNEI. The CDR3 covers 15 residues. V was clipped by 8 bases and J by 3 bases, with 20 bases between them. The CDR3, as DNA: TGTGCCAGCCTTGGGCTGGACAGCGGAGACTACGAGCAGTACTTC. Translation gives CASLGLDSGDYEQYF.

This chain uses TRBV11-2 with TRBJ2-3; 8 bases agree with TRBD2. The V and J ends lost 5 bases and 0 bases, in that order; junction bases with no gene match: 7. Germline CDR1 reads SGHAT; CDR2 reads FQNNGV. This CDR3 has 16 residues. CDR3 sequence reads: CASSPDSGESTDTQYF. The CDR3 DNA reads as TGTGCCAGCAGCCCCGATAGCGGGGAGAGCACAGATACGCAGTATTTT.

In nucleotides, the CDR3 is TGCGCCAGCAGCCAAGACAGCTCTGGAAACACCATATATTTT. This sequence encodes CASSQDSSGNTIYF. The rearrangement joins TRBV4-3 to TRBJ1-3; no definite D call. The CDR3 is 14 residues long. V was cut by 0 bases and J by 0 bases, with 3 bases left in between. The germline CDR1 and CDR2 sequences are LGHNA and YSLEER.

The rearrangement joins TRBV19 to TRBJ2-7; TRBD1 might be the D (5 bases). Germline values: CDR1 LNHDA, CDR2 SQIVND (reference sequence). The CDR3 length is 13 residues. Trimming took off 0 bases at V and 5 bases at J, with 8 bases between the two ends. Written as DNA, the CDR3 is TGTGCCAGTAGTATAGACAGGGTGGACGAGCAGTACTTC. Protein: CASSIDRVDEQYF.

The DNA for the CDR3 is TGTGCCAGCTCATACGCGGGGGGCACAGATACGCAGTATTTT. It specifies CASSYAGGTDTQYF. This chain uses TRBV18 with TRBJ2-3; 7 bases agree with TRBD2. This CDR3 region has 14 residues. V was clipped by 5 bases and J by 1 base; unmatched bases: 3. Germline lookup yields CDR1 KGHSH and CDR2 LQKENI.

The gene calls are TRBV4-1 and TRBJ1-1; 7 bases fit TRBD1. V lost 5 bases, J lost 6 bases, and 12 bases stayed unmatched. The CDR3 extends over 15 amino acids. Germline CDR1 MGHRA, CDR2 YSYEKL. The CDR3 nucleotides are TGCGCCAGCAGCGCCCGGATCCAGGGGGTACCTGAAGCTTTCTTT. Residues: CASSARIQGVPEAFF.

A remark on this clone: A read error may produce the germline difference seen at one junction end. The chain employs TRBV7-7 and TRBJ2-2; maybe TRBD1 (5 bases). The CDR3 totals 14 residues. In germline, CDR1 is SSHAT, CDR2 FNYEAQ (reference sequence). As DNA, the CDR3 is TGTGCTAGCAGCTTCGCAGGGATGGGCGGGGAGCTGTTTTTT. It yields the protein CASSFAGMGGELFF.

The rearrangement links TRBV10-3 to TRBJ2-2; D gene unclear. The CDR3 contains 12 residues. V dropped 8 bases and J dropped 3 bases, with 7 bases sitting between them. The germline CDR1 and CDR2 sequences are ENHRY and SYGVKD. CDR3 in amino acids: CAIGRDTGELFF. The CDR3 DNA follows: TGTGCCATCGGTCGCGACACCGGGGAGCTGTTTTTT.

This chain joins TRBV5-1 and TRBJ2-5; 7 nucleotides align to TRBD1. The CDR3 is 13 amino acids. Germline trimming cut 4 bases from V and 4 bases from J; bases unmatched to any gene: 4. CDR1 and CDR2 from the germline V gene are SGHRS and YFSETQ. CDR3 sequence reads: CASSGTGVETQYF. The DNA for the CDR3 is TGCGCCAGCAGCGGAACAGGGGTAGAGACCCAGTACTTC.

V and J are TRBV13 and TRBJ2-1; D unclear. V was cut by 3 bases and J by 8 bases, with 8 bases left in between. The CDR3 covers 12 residues. Germline loops: CDR1 PRHDT, CDR2 FYEKMQ (reference sequence). CDR3 nucleotide sequence: TGTGCCAGCAGCTTCGGGTTTGATGAGCAGTTCTTC. This codes for CASSFGFDEQFF.